These 31 T cell receptor beta chains share one sample of origin, sequenced in a study of sequential checkpoint blockade in melanoma. Sequencing used immunoSEQ multiplex PCR; TCRdb keeps in-frame clones, though not all of them. The sample contains about 32,000 clones, roughly 84% of which appear only once. Treatment specified: randomized to nivolumab then ipilimumab (arm A) or the reverse (arm B). This material consisted of CD8+ T cells sorted from blood (inferred from file names), taken from a patient given nivolumab and ipilimumab in sequence. These receptors were collected from a human donor with melanoma.

This clone was picked up a small number of times. The CDR3 protein is CASSPAGVSYEQYF. The CDR3 bases are TGTGCCAGCAGCCCAGCAGGGGTCTCCTACGAGCAGTACTTC. The chain uses TRBV7-6 and TRBJ2-7, with a tentative D call TRBD1 (6 bases). The length of the CDR3 is 14 residues. Trimming took 5 bases from V and 0 from J, leaving 11 bases between them. Germline CDR1 and CDR2: SGHVS and FNYEAQ.

The chain recombines TRBV4-1 with TRBJ1-5; D not certain. The germline V and J ends were trimmed by 1 base and 4 bases, with 14 bases remaining between them. This CDR3 is 16 amino acids long. The V gene's germline CDR1 is MGHRA and CDR2 YSYEKL. The CDR3: CASSQGAGFGNQPQHF. As DNA, the CDR3 is TGCGCCAGCAGCCAAGGGGCGGGTTTCGGGAATCAGCCCCAGCATTTT.

For the CDR3, the DNA is TGTGCCAGCAGTGAAGCAACGGAGGGAGTTTCCTACAATGAGCAGTTCTTC. This gives the protein CASSEATEGVSYNEQFF. The chain joins TRBV2 to TRBJ2-1; possible D gene TRBD2, 6 bases. CDR1 is SNHLY, CDR2 FYNNEI, per germline. The CDR3 is made up of 17 amino acids. The ends were cut back, 0 bases at V and 1 base at J, with 13 bases in the middle.

This chain joins TRBV30 and TRBJ1-6; 9 nucleotides agree with TRBD1. The CDR3 has 15 amino acids. In germline, CDR1 is GTSNPN, CDR2 SVGIG (reference sequence). Trimming took 0 bases from V and 9 from J; bases not matched to a gene: 6. The DNA for the CDR3 is TGTGCCTGGAGTGTACTTGGGACAGGGTTTTCACCCCTCCACTTT. Translated, it gives CAWSVLGTGFSPLHF.

V gene TRBV27 combines with J gene TRBJ2-2, with TRBD2 matching over 12 bases. CDR3 size: 17 residues. Germline values: CDR1 MNHEY, CDR2 SMNVEV (reference sequence). The V segment lost 3 bases and the J segment 7 bases; nucleotides outside the gene matches: 9. Here the CDR3 DNA reads TGTGCCAGCAGTTTTTCTAGCGGGGGGGCTTATAACGGGGAGCTGTTTTTT. This translates into CASSFSSGGAYNGELFF.

This chain uses TRBV7-9 with TRBJ2-7, with 9 bases that match TRBD1. The CDR3 is 15 amino acids. The trim removed 3 bases at V and 3 bases at J, leaving 6 bases unmatched. Germline CDR1 reads SEHNR; CDR2 reads FQNEAQ (reference sequence). The CDR3 nucleotides read TGTGCCAGCAGCTTTACCCTGGACAGGGGCTACGAGCAGTACTTC. It specifies CASSFTLDRGYEQYF.

This chain links TRBV7-9 with TRBJ1-1; TRBD1 is a possible D gene (5 bases). Germline CDR1 reads SEHNR; CDR2 reads FQNEAQ (reference sequence). The V end was cut by 5 bases, the J end by 8 bases, with 12 bases between. The CDR3 runs 12 residues. The CDR3 protein is CASSLLTDEAFF. DNA of the CDR3: TGTGCCAGCAGCCTACTGACAGACGAAGCTTTCTTT.

The rearrangement uses TRBV7-9 and TRBJ2-7; no clear D gene. Germline V gives CDR1 SEHNR, CDR2 FQNEAQ (reference sequence). The V end was cut by 2 bases, the J end by 5 bases, with 10 bases between. This CDR3 is 13 amino acids long. The CDR3 region has the DNA TGTGCCAGCAGCTTATCCGCTAGGAACGAGCAGTACTTC. As protein: CASSLSARNEQYF.

The CDR3 region is CASSFSATSGSIDEQYF. The CDR3, as DNA: TGTGCCAGCAGTTTCTCGGCGACTAGCGGGAGTATAGACGAGCAGTACTTC. V and J are TRBV27 and TRBJ2-7, with 12 nucleotides matching TRBD2. Germline V lookup: CDR1 MNHEY, CDR2 SMNVEV (reference sequence). The CDR3 covers 17 residues. V was clipped by 3 bases and J by 5 bases; unmatched bases: 11.

This rearrangement joins TRBV7-9 to TRBJ2-7, with 7 bases fitting TRBD1. Germline V CDR1 and CDR2: SEHNR, FQNEAQ (reference sequence). Losses at the gene ends were 4 bases for V and 1 base for J; bases not matched to a gene: 13. The CDR3 runs 17 residues. The CDR3 DNA sequence: TGTGCCAGCAGCTCGGGCAGGGGACAGATCAAATCCTACGAGCAGTACTTC. Amino acid sequence: CASSSGRGQIKSYEQYF.

V gene TRBV9 combines with J gene TRBJ2-5; 7 bases fit TRBD1. The J call is uncertain, as TRBJ2-7 better fits the DNA end. This CDR3 has 14 amino acids. Germline V gene sequence: CDR1 SGDLS, CDR2 YYNGEE. The CDR3 nucleotides read TGTGCCAGCAGCGTGGGGACAGACTCCTACGAGCAGTACTTC. It is translated as CASSVGTDSYEQYF.

The chain joins TRBV6-5 to TRBJ1-1, with TRBD1 as a possible D gene (5 bases). The CDR3 extends over 14 amino acids. V lost 0 bases and J lost 2, with 7 bases in between. Germline V gene sequence: CDR1 MNHEY, CDR2 SVGAGI. CDR3 coding DNA: TGTGCCAGCAGTTACTCGGGGGGTAACACTGAAGCTTTCTTT. The encoded protein is CASSYSGGNTEAFF.

The chain combines TRBV7-8 with TRBJ1-6; 9 nucleotides match TRBD1. Germline CDR1 and CDR2: SGHVS and FQNEAQ. The CDR3 covers 15 residues. The ends lost 4 bases at V and 9 bases at J; junction bases unmatched: 7. CDR3: CASSSGTGRVSPLHF. CDR3 nucleotides: TGTGCCAGCAGCTCCGGGACAGGGCGGGTTTCACCCCTCCACTTT.

In this sample, this clone turned up once. This chain joins TRBV5-4 and TRBJ2-7; D possibly corresponds to TRBD2 (5 bases). The V and J ends lost 6 bases and 1 base respectively, with 11 bases between them. CDR1 is SGHNT and CDR2 is YYREEE in the germline V gene (reference sequence). The CDR3 sequence is 13 residues long. CDR3 nucleotide sequence: TGTGCCAGCAACCTCGAGGGATCCTACGAGCAGTACTTC. Residues: CASNLEGSYEQYF.

In its sample, this clone was seen a few times. J is TRBJ2-7 and V is TRBV6-1; 7 nucleotides match TRBD2. The length of the CDR3 is 15 residues. The ends lost 6 bases at V and 3 bases at J; junction bases unmatched: 11. Germline CDR1 and CDR2: MNHNS and SASEGT. The CDR3 nucleotides are TGTGCCAGCAGGTACCCGACTAGCCGTGGCTACGAGCAGTACTTC. Its protein is CASRYPTSRGYEQYF.

The V and J genes are TRBV14 and TRBJ2-7; TRBD2 matches 9 bases. Trimming at V came to 4 bases and at J to 3 bases, leaving 7 bases not matched to a gene. Germline CDR1 reads SGHDN; CDR2 reads FVKESK. This CDR3 has 15 amino acids. The CDR3 sequence: CASSRPAGGIYEQYF. CDR3 in DNA: TGTGCCAGCAGCCGTCCCGCGGGGGGGATCTACGAGCAGTACTTC.

V usage is TRBV5-1 and J usage is TRBJ1-2, with D perhaps matching TRBD1 (5 bases). CDR1 and CDR2 (germline): SGHRS, YFSETQ. The CDR3 covers 13 residues. V was shortened by 9 bases and J by 2 bases, with 14 bases between the two germline ends. CDR3 nucleotide sequence: TGCGCCACTACCGGGGGATCGAACTATGGCTACACCTTC. It codes for CATTGGSNYGYTF.

V and J are TRBV27 and TRBJ2-3; D is unclear. CDR1 and CDR2 (germline): MNHEY, SMNVEV (reference sequence). CDR3 length: 13 residues. V was shortened by 2 bases and J by 2 bases, with 5 bases between the two germline ends. The CDR3 reads CASSLEVTDTQYF. For the CDR3, the DNA is TGTGCCAGCAGTTTAGAGGTCACAGATACGCAGTATTTT.

This clone is classed as medium-sized. V and J are TRBV7-9 and TRBJ2-1; 9 bases map to TRBD2. The CDR3 is 16 amino acids. Looked up from germline, CDR1 is SEHNR and CDR2 is FQNEAQ (reference sequence). V trimming: 4 bases; J trimming: 7 bases; junction bases outside the gene matches: 11. This chain's CDR3 is CASSSKAGGIKNEQFF. The CDR3 nucleotides read TGTGCCAGCAGCTCCAAAGCGGGGGGTATTAAAAATGAGCAGTTCTTC.

CDR3 sequence (DNA): TGTGCCAGCAAAATCCGACAGGGGGCTTTATATGGCTACACCTTC. Protein sequence: CASKIRQGALYGYTF. The V call is TRBV6-5, the J call TRBJ1-2; TRBD1 matches at 10 bases. Germline values: CDR1 MNHEY, CDR2 SVGAGI. The CDR3 length is 15 residues. Germline trimming cut 7 bases from V and 5 bases from J; bases unmatched to any gene: 10.

This clone was detected a few times. The chain carries TRBV4-3 and TRBJ1-2; D is unresolved. The V and J ends lost 0 bases and 5 bases respectively, with 13 bases between them. The CDR3 is 15 amino acids. Per germline, CDR1 LGHNA and CDR2 YSLEER. CDR3: CASSQDLAPGYGYTF. The CDR3 DNA is TGCGCCAGCAGCCAAGATTTAGCCCCGGGGTATGGCTACACCTTC.

This chain connects TRBV2 to TRBJ1-6; D gene uncertain. This CDR3 has 17 residues. V lost 6 bases and J lost 0, with 15 bases in between. Germline V gives CDR1 SNHLY, CDR2 FYNNEI. CDR3 region: CASSKKGRSSYNSPLHF. The CDR3 bases are TGTGCCAGCAGCAAGAAAGGGAGGAGCTCCTATAATTCACCCCTCCACTTT.

The gene calls are TRBV27 and TRBJ1-5; the D gene is possibly TRBD1 (5 bases). The length of the CDR3 is 15 residues. V dropped 4 bases and J dropped 1 base, with 11 bases sitting between them. CDR1 and CDR2 from the germline V gene are MNHEY and SMNVEV (reference sequence). CDR3 loop: CASSSHRQSNQPQHF. Here the CDR3 DNA reads TGTGCCAGCAGTTCCCACAGACAGAGCAATCAGCCCCAGCATTTT.

The rearrangement links TRBV4-1 to TRBJ2-7, with 8 bases that match TRBD1. Trimming removed 4 bases from V and 3 bases from J; junction bases left unmatched: 5. The CDR3 consists of 14 residues. Germline assignment: CDR1 MGHRA and CDR2 YSYEKL. Here the CDR3 reads CASSLGQVVYEQYF. CDR3 nucleotide sequence: TGCGCCAGCAGCCTGGGACAGGTCGTCTACGAGCAGTACTTC.

A word on this clone: Sequence at one end of the junction differs from germline and may be a read error. The rearrangement joins TRBV27 to TRBJ2-1; 11 nucleotides line up with TRBD2. Germline loops: CDR1 MNHEY, CDR2 SMNVEV (reference sequence). The CDR3 has 15 residues. The CDR3 DNA reads as TGTGCCAGCGGTTTAGCGGGAGGGCCCCTCAATGAGCAGTTCTTC. Translated, it gives CASGLAGGPLNEQFF.

The genes are TRBV27 and TRBJ1-5, with a possible D match to TRBD1 (6 bases). The CDR3 is 15 residues long. Trimming shortened V by 5 bases and J by 0 bases, and 11 bases separated the two germline ends. Germline loops: CDR1 MNHEY, CDR2 SMNVEV (reference sequence). CDR3 protein: CASSPGTLSNQPQHF. CDR3 coding DNA: TGTGCCAGCAGTCCCGGGACACTTAGCAATCAGCCCCAGCATTTT.

The chain has TRBV7-2 and TRBJ2-7, with 7 bases matching TRBD1. V lost 2 bases and J lost 6; bases outside the gene matches: 4. CDR3 size: 13 residues. Looked up from germline, CDR1 is SGHTA and CDR2 is FQGNSA. The CDR3 protein is CASSLSGGSEQYF. DNA for the CDR3: TGTGCCAGCAGCTTATCAGGGGGTAGCGAGCAGTACTTC.

Here the CDR3 reads CASSFGLAGEQYF. CDR3 DNA sequence: TGTGCCAGCAGCTTCGGACTAGCGGGGGAGCAGTACTTC. The rearrangement uses TRBV27 and TRBJ2-7; 12 bases are shared with TRBD2. V was clipped by 6 bases and J by 7 bases; unmatched bases: 4. This CDR3 contains 13 residues. Germline V gene lookup returns CDR1 MNHEY and CDR2 SMNVEV (reference sequence).

This clone occurred once. The chain combines TRBV30 with TRBJ2-5; TRBD1 agrees at 10 bases. The assigned J gene may be wrong: the sequence end matches TRBJ2-7 better. Germline CDR1 and CDR2: GTSNPN and SVGIG (reference sequence). This CDR3 is built from 14 residues. CDR3 protein: CAWSVGTGAYEQYF. CDR3 nucleotides: TGTGCCTGGAGTGTCGGGACAGGGGCCTACGAGCAGTACTTC.

This clone appeared once. The V and J genes are TRBV6-5 and TRBJ2-1; 8 nucleotides align to TRBD1. The V segment lost 5 bases and the J segment 5 bases; nucleotides outside the gene matches: 8. This CDR3 region has 15 residues. Germline V gene lookup returns CDR1 MNHEY and CDR2 SVGAGI. The chain's CDR3 is CASSPRDRLHNEQFF. The CDR3 bases are TGTGCCAGCAGTCCCCGGGACAGGTTACACAATGAGCAGTTCTTC.

This clone was found once. The J gene is TRBJ2-1, the V gene TRBV7-2; 15 nucleotides match TRBD2. The CDR3 runs to 17 residues. Losses at the gene ends were 5 bases for V and 6 bases for J; bases not matched to a gene: 8. Germline V gives CDR1 SGHTA, CDR2 FQGNSA. The CDR3 DNA follows: TGTGCCAGCAGCCAACGCGGGACTAGCGGGAGGTTCAATGAGCAGTTCTTC. The encoded protein is CASSQRGTSGRFNEQFF.